Below, one TCR beta chain is given with its context. This sample is part of a study of T cell changes during pregnancy in multiple sclerosis. TCRdb keeps only in-frame clones here, not all; method: immunoSEQ multiplex PCR. The repertoire includes under 95,000 clones, 80% to 95% of them detected once, and more than 2% sits in the top ten. After removal of 0 bases from V and 0 bases from J, the junction contained 10 bases not matched to a gene. CDR3 length: 19 residues. Germline V gives CDR1 SGHRS, CDR2 YFSETQ. The chain employs TRBV5-1 and TRBJ1-4; 8 bases map to TRBD1. The sequence was obtained from a female donor with multiple sclerosis, enrolled in a pregnancy study. The input for sequencing was peripheral blood, taken after pregnancy. The CDR3 nucleotides read TGCGCCAGCAGCTTGGCCTTCGGACAGGGACTTGCAACTAATGAAAAACTGTTTTTT. Residues: CASSLAFGQGLATNEKLFF. Complete variable domain (other parts from reference TRBV5-1 and TRBJ1-4): KAGVTQTPRYLIKTRGQQVTLSCSPISGHRSVSWYQQTPGQGLQFLFEYFSETQRNKGNFPGRFSGRQFSNSRSEMNVSTLELGDSALYLCASSLAFGQGLATNEKLFFGSGTQLSVL.